This TCR beta chain is drawn from a study of cytomegalovirus exposure and HLA in healthy donors. Study background: Of around 400 genotyped donors, more than 65% grouped in the Caucasian-associated ancestry cluster. Study results and limitations: Listed as cytomegalovirus-associated were 164 TCR beta chains. Roughly even sequencing depth across donors was the assumption behind the presence/absence analyses.

V was shortened by 0 bases and J by 2 bases, with 14 bases between the two germline ends. The germline gives CDR1 MNHEY, CDR2 SMNVEV (reference sequence). This CDR3 is built from 16 residues. The PCR employed 60 Vbeta primers together with 13 Jbeta primers. Only in-frame clones appear in the TCRdb table, and some are missing; sequencing was by immunoSEQ multiplex PCR. The table shows fewer than 95,000 clones, with 70% to 90% occurring only once. The count of this clone is one. The antigen remains undetermined. Material for sequencing was PBMCs. The sequence came from a man aged 18 to 35 in good health and CMV-seronegative. The genes are TRBV27 and TRBJ2-7, with D perhaps matching TRBD1 (6 bases). The CDR3 sequence: CASSLSRAGETYEQYF. As DNA, the CDR3 is TGTGCCAGCAGTTTATCTCGGGCAGGGGAGACCTACGAGCAGTACTTC.